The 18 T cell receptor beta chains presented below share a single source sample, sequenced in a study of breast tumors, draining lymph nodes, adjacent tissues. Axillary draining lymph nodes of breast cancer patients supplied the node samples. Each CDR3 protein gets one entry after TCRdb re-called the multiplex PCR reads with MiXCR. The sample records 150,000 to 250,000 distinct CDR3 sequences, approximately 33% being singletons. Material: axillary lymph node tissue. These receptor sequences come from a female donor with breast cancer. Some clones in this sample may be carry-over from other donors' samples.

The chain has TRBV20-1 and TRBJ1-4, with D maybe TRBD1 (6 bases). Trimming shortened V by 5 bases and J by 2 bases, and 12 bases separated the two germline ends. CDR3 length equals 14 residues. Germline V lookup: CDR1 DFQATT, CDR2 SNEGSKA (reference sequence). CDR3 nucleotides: TGCAGTGCTCCCGCGGGGGGCACTAATGAAAAACTGTTTTTT. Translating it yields CSAPAGGTNEKLFF.

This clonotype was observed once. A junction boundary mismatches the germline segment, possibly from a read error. As DNA, the CDR3 is TGTGACAGCAGCCGGGGGGGTACAAGCTCCTACAATGAGCAGTTCTTC. As protein: CDSSRGGTSSYNEQFF. The chain combines TRBV5-4 with TRBJ2-1, with 8 bases that match TRBD2. Per the germline V gene, CDR1 is SGHNT and CDR2 is YYREEE (reference sequence). The CDR3 length is 16 residues.

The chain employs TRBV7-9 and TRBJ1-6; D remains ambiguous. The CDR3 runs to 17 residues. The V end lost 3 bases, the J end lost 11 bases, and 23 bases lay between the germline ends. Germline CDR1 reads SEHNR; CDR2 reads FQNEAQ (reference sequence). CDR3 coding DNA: TGTGCCAGCAGCTTCCCAGGACTAGCGGGCCCTCCCGCACCCCTCCACTTT. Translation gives CASSFPGLAGPPAPLHF. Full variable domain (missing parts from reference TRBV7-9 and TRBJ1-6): DTGVSQNPRHKITKRGQNVTFRCDPISEHNRLYWYRQTLGQGPEFLTYFQNEAQLEKSRLLSDRFSAERPKGSFSTLEIQRTEQGDSAMYLCASSFPGLAGPPAPLHFGNGTRLTVT.

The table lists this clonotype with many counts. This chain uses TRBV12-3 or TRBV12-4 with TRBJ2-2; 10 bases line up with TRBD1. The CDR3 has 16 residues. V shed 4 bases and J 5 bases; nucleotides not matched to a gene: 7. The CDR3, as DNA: TGTGCCAGCAGTTCACAGGACAGGGGGAGGACCGGGGAGCTGTTTTTT. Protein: CASSSQDRGRTGELFF.

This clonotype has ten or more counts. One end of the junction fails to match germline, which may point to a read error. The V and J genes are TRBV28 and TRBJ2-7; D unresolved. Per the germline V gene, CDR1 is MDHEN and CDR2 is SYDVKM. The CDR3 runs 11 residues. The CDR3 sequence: CASSFMAELYF. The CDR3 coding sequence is TGTGCCAGCAGTTTCATGGCAGAGCTGTACTTC.

CDR3 nucleotides: TGCGCCAGCAGCCTGCAGGGGGGGTCTGGGTACAATGAGCAGTTCTTC. It codes for CASSLQGGSGYNEQFF. The chain recombines TRBV5-1 with TRBJ2-1; D tentatively reads TRBD1 or TRBD2 (7 bases each). This CDR3 comprises 16 residues. V was pared by 4 bases and J by 4 bases, with 18 bases between. CDR1 is SGHRS, CDR2 YFSETQ, per germline. Together with reference TRBV5-1 and TRBJ2-1, the CDR3 gives the full variable domain: KAGVTQTPRYLIKTRGQQVTLSCSPISGHRSVSWYQQTPGQGLQFLFEYFSETQRNKGNFPGRFSGRQFSNSRSEMNVSTLELGDSALYLCASSLQGGSGYNEQFFGPGTRLTVL.

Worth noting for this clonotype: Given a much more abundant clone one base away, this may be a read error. The CDR3 spells CASTGGLAGASGEPFF. The CDR3 bases are TGTGCCAGCACCGGAGGACTAGCGGGAGCATCCGGGGAGCCGTTTTTT. The rearrangement uses TRBV6-2 or TRBV6-3 and TRBJ2-2; 13 bases are shared with TRBD2. This CDR3 comprises 16 residues. Germline assignment: CDR1 MNHEY and CDR2 SVGEGT.

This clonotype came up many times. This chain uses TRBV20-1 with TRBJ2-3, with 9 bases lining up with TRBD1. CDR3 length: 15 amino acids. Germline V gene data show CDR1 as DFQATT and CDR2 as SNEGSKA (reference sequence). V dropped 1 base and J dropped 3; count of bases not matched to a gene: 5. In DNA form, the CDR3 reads TGCAGTGCTAGAGGCCACAGGGGGCGGACAGATACGCAGTATTTT. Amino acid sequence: CSARGHRGRTDTQYF.

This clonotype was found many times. CDR3 sequence: CASRGQPNRGGELFF. Here the CDR3 DNA reads TGTGCCAGCAGGGGACAGCCTAATAGGGGCGGGGAGCTGTTTTTT. This sequence joins TRBV12-3 or TRBV12-4 and TRBJ2-2; 7 bases line up with TRBD1. The CDR3 extends over 15 amino acids. Trimming at V came to 6 bases and at J to 7 bases, leaving 11 bases not matched to a gene.

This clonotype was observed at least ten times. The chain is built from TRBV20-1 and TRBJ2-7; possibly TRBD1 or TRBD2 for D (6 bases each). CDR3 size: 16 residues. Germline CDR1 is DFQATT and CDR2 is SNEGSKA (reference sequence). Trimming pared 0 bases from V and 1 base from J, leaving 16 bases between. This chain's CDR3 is CSAREGAGQGSYEQYF. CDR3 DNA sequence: TGCAGTGCTAGAGAGGGAGCGGGCCAGGGGTCCTACGAGCAGTACTTC.

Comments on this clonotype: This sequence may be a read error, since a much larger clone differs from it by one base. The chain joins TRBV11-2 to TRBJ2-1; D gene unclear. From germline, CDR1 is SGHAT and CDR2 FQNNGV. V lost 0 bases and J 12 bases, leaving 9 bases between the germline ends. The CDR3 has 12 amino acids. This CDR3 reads CASSLERRAQFF. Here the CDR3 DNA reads TGTGCCAGCAGCTTAGAACGAAGAGCGCAGTTCTTC.

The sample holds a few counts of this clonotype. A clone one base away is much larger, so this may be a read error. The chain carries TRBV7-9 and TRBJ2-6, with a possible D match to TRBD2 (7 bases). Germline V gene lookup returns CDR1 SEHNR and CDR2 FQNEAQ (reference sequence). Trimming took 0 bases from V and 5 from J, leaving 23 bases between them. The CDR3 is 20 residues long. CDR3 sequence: CASSLAFWEGEADRANVLTF. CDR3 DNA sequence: TGTGCCAGCAGCTTAGCGTTCTGGGAGGGGGAGGCTGATCGGGCCAACGTCCTGACTTTC.

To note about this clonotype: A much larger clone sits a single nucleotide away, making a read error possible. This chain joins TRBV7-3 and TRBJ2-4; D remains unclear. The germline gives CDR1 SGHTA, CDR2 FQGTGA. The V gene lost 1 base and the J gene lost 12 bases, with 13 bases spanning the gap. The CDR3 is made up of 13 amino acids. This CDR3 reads CASSLIPSDTQYF. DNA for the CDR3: TGTGCCAGCAGCTTAATTCCGTCCGACACTCAGTACTTC. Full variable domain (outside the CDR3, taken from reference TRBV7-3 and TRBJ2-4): GAGVSQTPSNKVTEKGKYVELRCDPISGHTALYWYRQSLGQGPEFLIYFQGTGAADDSGLPNDRFFAVRPEGSVSTLKIQRTERGDSAVYLCASSLIPSDTQYFGAGTRLSVL.

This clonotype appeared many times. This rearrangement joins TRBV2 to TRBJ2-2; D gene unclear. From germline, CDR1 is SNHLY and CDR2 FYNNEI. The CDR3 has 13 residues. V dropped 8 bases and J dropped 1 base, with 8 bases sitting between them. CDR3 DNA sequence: TGTGCCAGCCACAGACTGAACACCGGGGAGCTGTTTTTT. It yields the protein CASHRLNTGELFF.

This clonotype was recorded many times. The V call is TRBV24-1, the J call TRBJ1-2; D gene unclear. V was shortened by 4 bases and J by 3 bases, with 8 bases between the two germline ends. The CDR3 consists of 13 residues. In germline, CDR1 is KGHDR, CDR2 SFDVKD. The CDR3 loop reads CATSEAGDYGYTF. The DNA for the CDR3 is TGTGCCACCAGTGAGGCGGGCGACTATGGCTACACCTTC.

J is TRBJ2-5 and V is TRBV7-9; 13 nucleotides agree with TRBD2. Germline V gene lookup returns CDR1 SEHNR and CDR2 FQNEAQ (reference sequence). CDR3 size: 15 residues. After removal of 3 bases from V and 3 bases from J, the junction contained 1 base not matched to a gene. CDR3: CASSFGLAGEETQYF. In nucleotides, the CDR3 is TGTGCCAGCAGCTTCGGACTAGCGGGAGAAGAGACCCAGTACTTC.

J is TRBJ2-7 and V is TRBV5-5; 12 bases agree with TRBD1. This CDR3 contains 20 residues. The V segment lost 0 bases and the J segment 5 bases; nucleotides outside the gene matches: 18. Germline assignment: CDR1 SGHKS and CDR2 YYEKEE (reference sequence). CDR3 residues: CASSLEFLGQGAGLGHEQYF. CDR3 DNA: TGTGCCAGCAGCTTGGAATTTTTGGGACAGGGGGCGGGCTTAGGCCACGAGCAGTACTTC.

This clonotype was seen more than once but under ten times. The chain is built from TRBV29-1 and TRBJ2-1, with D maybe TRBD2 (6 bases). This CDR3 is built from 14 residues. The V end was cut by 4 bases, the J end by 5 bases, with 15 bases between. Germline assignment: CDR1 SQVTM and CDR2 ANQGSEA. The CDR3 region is CSVVYYLADNEQFF. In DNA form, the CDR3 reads TGCAGCGTTGTTTACTACTTAGCGGACAATGAGCAGTTCTTC.